The entry below describes one T cell receptor beta chain. As yet, its antigen is unknown. This entry comes from a study of T cells in narcolepsy. The study's findings and limits: In some patient and control memory CD4+ samples, autoreactive clones were absent. Autoreactive clonotypes reportedly recurred in blood of same and different patients, not controls. Autoreactive HCRT-specific and TRIB2-specific clonotypes were marked in same-patient CSF-versus-blood CD4+ comparisons.

Germline-derived CDR1 and CDR2 are MNHEY and SMNVEV (reference sequence). The ends were cut back, 5 bases at V and 3 bases at J, with 11 bases in the middle. This CDR3 spans 13 amino acids. Using immunoSEQ multiplex PCR, the repertoire was profiled, and TCRdb retains in-frame clones only, with some absent. The sample comprises about 30,000 clones, about 80% of which are singletons, and 0.75% to 1% rests with the top ten. The chain is built from TRBV27 and TRBJ2-7; tentatively, D is TRBD1 or TRBD2 (5 bases each). The sequencing sample was made of CD45RA- memory CD4+ T cells from PBMCs. The receptor was isolated from a human donor with narcolepsy. CDR3 in amino acids: CASSQGTDYEQYF. The CDR3 DNA sequence: TGTGCCAGCAGTCAAGGGACGGACTACGAGCAGTACTTC.